This T cell receptor beta chain was documented in a study of post-analysis software for immune sequencing data. Study-wide results and caveats: Normalized Chao1 diversity in multiple sclerosis patients fell significantly below that of controls. Batch-mates among the samples co-clustered strongly by F measure.

Unique molecular identifiers had been added to the TCR beta cDNA libraries. MiXCR was run by TCRdb on the PCR reads, yielding one entry per CDR3 protein. Of about 540,000 distinct CDR3 sequences detected, 30% to 40% appear once; the ten largest clones hold approximately 6%. For this clonotype: Its antigen remains unidentified.

The sequencing input was blood. The TCR was taken from a girl aged 2 to 17 with multiple sclerosis.

The CDR3 DNA reads as TGTGCCAGCAGCTCCGCCGGGGACAATGAGCAGTTCTTC. It yields the protein CASSSAGDNEQFF. The chain has TRBV7-9 and TRBJ2-1; weak D call: TRBD2 (5 bases). The CDR3 consists of 13 residues. V was pared by 4 bases and J by 5 bases, with 9 bases between. CDR1 is SEHNR, CDR2 FQNEAQ, per germline (reference sequence). Full variable domain (remainder filled in from reference TRBV7-9 and TRBJ2-1): DTGVSQNPRHKITKRGQNVTFRCDPISEHNRLYWYRQTLGQGPEFLTYFQNEAQLEKSRLLSDRFSAERPKGSFSTLEIQRTEQGDSAMYLCASSSAGDNEQFFGPGTRLTVL.